Shown below are 28 T cell receptor beta chains from a single sample sequenced in a study of beta chain features in type 1 diabetes. The authors reverse transcribed all of the isolated RNA, so sequencing captured expressed TCRB transcripts. Clones were read by immunoSEQ multiplex PCR, and TCRdb kept only the in-frame ones, dropping some. The sample shows some 220,000 clones, about a tenth of them seen only once. The sequenced sample consisted of central memory CD4+ T cells from blood. These receptors were collected from a man aged 18 to 29 in good health.

The genes are TRBV7-2 and TRBJ2-1; TRBD2 is a possible D gene (6 bases). V dropped 5 bases and J dropped 10 bases, with 18 bases sitting between them. CDR3 length: 14 residues. Germline CDR1 reads SGHTA; CDR2 reads FQGNSA. The CDR3 DNA is TGTGCCAGCAGCCCCAACGGCCTTGGGGGGGAGCAGTTCTTC. Amino acids: CASSPNGLGGEQFF.

The table lists this clone with a few counts. V usage is TRBV7-2 and J usage is TRBJ2-7, with a tentative D call TRBD1 (6 bases). Germline-derived CDR1 and CDR2 are SGHTA and FQGNSA. Trimming shortened V by 4 bases and J by 2 bases, and 9 bases separated the two germline ends. This CDR3 has 13 amino acids. The CDR3 is CASSYRETYEQYF. The DNA for the CDR3 is TGTGCCAGCAGCTACAGGGAAACCTACGAGCAGTACTTC.

The CDR3 DNA reads TGCGCCAGCAGTATTGGACAGTTGAACACTGAAGCTTTCTTT. It encodes CASSIGQLNTEAFF. This rearrangement joins TRBV10-1 to TRBJ1-1; tentatively, D is TRBD1 (6 bases). This CDR3 is 14 amino acids long. Looked up from germline, CDR1 is WNHNN and CDR2 is SYGVQD (reference sequence). V gave up 5 bases and J gave up 0 bases, with 10 bases separating them.

The sample holds a few counts of this clone. V usage is TRBV6-5 and J usage is TRBJ2-7; the D gene is possibly TRBD1 (6 bases). Trimming stripped 5 bases from V and 3 bases from J, with 14 bases between. In germline, CDR1 is MNHEY, CDR2 SVGAGI. The CDR3 extends over 14 amino acids. The CDR3 sequence is CASSPMTGYYEQYF. The CDR3 nucleotides are TGTGCCAGCAGTCCAATGACAGGATACTACGAGCAGTACTTC.

This clone has only a few counts. CDR3 in DNA: TGTGCCAGCAGCCTCCCCGGACAGGCTCCACTCTCTGGAAACACCATATATTTT. The encoded protein is CASSLPGQAPLSGNTIYF. J is TRBJ1-3 and V is TRBV28; 7 bases match TRBD1. V was clipped by 6 bases and J by 0 bases; unmatched bases: 14. Germline CDR1 MDHEN, CDR2 SYDVKM. CDR3 size: 18 residues.

This clone was seen ten or more times. The chain joins TRBV18 to TRBJ2-1; a weak D match, TRBD2 (5 bases). V was shortened by 0 bases and J by 6 bases, with 12 bases between the two germline ends. This CDR3 has 15 residues. The germline V gene encodes CDR1 KGHSH and CDR2 LQKENI. DNA of the CDR3: TGTGCCAGCTCACCACCGGTGGCTAGCCGCAATGAGCAGTTCTTC. It is translated as CASSPPVASRNEQFF.

This clone was detected a few times. The chain combines TRBV28 with TRBJ2-6; perhaps D is TRBD1 or TRBD2 (5 bases each). With 7 bases removed from V and 2 bases from J, the gap between germline ends came to 18 bases. There are 17 residues in the CDR3. Germline lookup yields CDR1 MDHEN and CDR2 SYDVKM. The CDR3 here is CASTSLGEPTGANVLTF. The CDR3 DNA is TGTGCCAGCACTTCTTTGGGGGAGCCCACTGGGGCCAACGTCCTGACTTTC.

This clone has just a few counts. The chain employs TRBV5-4 and TRBJ2-7, with unresolved D. V lost 0 bases to trimming and J lost 5 bases, with 9 bases between them. Germline V gene data show CDR1 as SGHNT and CDR2 as YYREEE (reference sequence). This CDR3 is 13 amino acids long. CDR3 in DNA: TGTGCCAGCAGCTTGGTTTACCCTAACGAGCAGTACTTC. Amino acids: CASSLVYPNEQYF.

V usage is TRBV5-6 and J usage is TRBJ2-5; possible D gene TRBD2, 6 bases. The germline V gene has CDR1 SGHDT and CDR2 YYEEEE. The CDR3 covers 18 residues. V was cut by 0 bases and J by 4 bases, with 22 bases left in between. For the CDR3, the DNA is TGTGCCAGCAGCTTGGGACGCGGGGATGGTCCCGACGGAGAGACCCAGTACTTC. The encoded protein is CASSLGRGDGPDGETQYF.

The table lists this clone with a few counts. CDR3 region: CASSPWDRMNTEAFF. Here the CDR3 DNA reads TGTGCCAGCAGTCCGTGGGACAGGATGAACACTGAAGCTTTCTTT. The chain has TRBV27 and TRBJ1-1, with 8 bases lining up with TRBD1. The germline CDR1 and CDR2 sequences are MNHEY and SMNVEV (reference sequence). The J segment lost 0 bases and the V segment lost 5 bases, leaving 5 bases of the junction unmatched. CDR3 length: 15 amino acids.

This clone has more than one count but fewer than ten. V is TRBV7-2 and J is TRBJ2-1; 8 nucleotides match TRBD2. CDR3 length: 17 residues. The trim removed 5 bases at V and 8 bases at J, leaving 17 bases unmatched. The germline V gene has CDR1 SGHTA and CDR2 FQGNSA. The CDR3 nucleotides read TGTGCCAGCAGCCGTAAATCGGGACTAGGGGGGGACGATGAGCAGTTCTTC. Translated: CASSRKSGLGGDDEQFF. Supplemented by reference TRBV7-2 and TRBJ2-1, the full variable domain reads GAGVSQSPSNKVTEKGKDVELRCDPISGHTALYWYRQSLGQGLEFLIYFQGNSAPDKSGLPSDRFSAERTGGSVSTLTIQRTQQEDSAVYLCASSRKSGLGGDDEQFFGPGTRLTVL.

This chain links TRBV29-1 with TRBJ2-2, with D tentatively TRBD2 (5 bases). V shed 4 bases and J shed 5 bases, with 14 bases lying between them. This CDR3 comprises 14 residues. Germline values: CDR1 SQVTM, CDR2 ANQGSEA. As DNA, the CDR3 is TGCAGCGTTGGTCCGGGCCGAGGGACCGGGGAGCTGTTTTTT. Its protein is CSVGPGRGTGELFF.

The chain recombines TRBV9 with TRBJ2-1, with 11 nucleotides matching TRBD2. Germline CDR1 reads SGDLS; CDR2 reads YYNGEE. The CDR3 has 15 residues. V lost 4 bases, J lost 4 bases, and 4 bases stayed unmatched. For the CDR3, the DNA is TGTGCCAGCAGCTCGACTAGCGGGACTTACAATGAGCAGTTCTTC. This translates into CASSSTSGTYNEQFF.

In the case of this clone: This likely traces to a read error, being one base from a far larger clone. The rearrangement joins TRBV5-1 to TRBJ2-6; 7 nucleotides agree with TRBD2. Germline CDR1 and CDR2: SGHRS and YFSETQ. The CDR3 is 13 residues long. V was pared by 10 bases and J by 0 bases, with 1 base of the junction left unmatched. CDR3 sequence (DNA): TGCGCCTGCGGGGGCTCTGGGGCCAACGTCCTGACTTTC. It codes for CACGGSGANVLTF.

This clone was found a few times. The V call is TRBV29-1, the J call TRBJ1-2; D unresolved. The CDR3 contains 13 residues. Trimming pared 1 base from V and 6 bases from J, leaving 12 bases between. Germline V lookup: CDR1 SQVTM, CDR2 ANQGSEA. The CDR3 spells CSVEVAGMDGYTF. For the CDR3, the DNA is TGCAGCGTTGAAGTGGCAGGCATGGATGGCTACACCTTC.

This clone was seen only a few times. The genes are TRBV2 and TRBJ2-7, with D possibly matching TRBD2 (6 bases). The V end was cut by 4 bases, the J end by 6 bases, with 10 bases between. Germline values: CDR1 SNHLY, CDR2 FYNNEI. The CDR3 contains 12 residues. The CDR3 region is CASSVEGLEQYF. In DNA, the CDR3 is TGTGCCAGCAGTGTGGAGGGCCTCGAGCAGTACTTC.

This rearrangement joins TRBV6-6 to TRBJ2-1, with 10 bases matching TRBD2. Germline V gene sequence: CDR1 MNHNY, CDR2 SVGAGI (reference sequence). V trimming: 6 bases; J trimming: 5 bases; junction bases outside the gene matches: 7. This CDR3 contains 15 residues. The CDR3 DNA reads as TGTGCCAGCAGCCGACCCGGGACTAGCGACAATGAGCAGTTCTTC. Encoded protein: CASSRPGTSDNEQFF.

The chain carries TRBV30 and TRBJ2-1; TRBD2 matches at 7 bases. The CDR3 is 15 residues long. V dropped 3 bases and J dropped 2; count of bases not matched to a gene: 7. Germline V gives CDR1 GTSNPN, CDR2 SVGIG (reference sequence). The CDR3 nucleotides are TGTGCCTGGAGGAGCGGGGTTGGGGCCTACAATGAGCAGTTCTTC. Protein product: CAWRSGVGAYNEQFF.

This chain links TRBV29-1 with TRBJ2-7; TRBD1 aligns across 12 bases. Trimming cost V 5 bases and J 0 bases; bases outside gene matches: 8. Germline CDR1 SQVTM, CDR2 ANQGSEA. The CDR3 contains 16 residues. CDR3 loop: CSVLLGTGGFSYEQYF. The CDR3 DNA sequence: TGCAGCGTTCTTCTAGGGACAGGGGGCTTCTCCTACGAGCAGTACTTC.

The gene calls are TRBV7-2 and TRBJ1-1, with D possibly matching TRBD1 (6 bases). The CDR3 is 15 amino acids. Per the germline V gene, CDR1 is SGHTA and CDR2 is FQGNSA. The V end lost 4 bases, the J end lost 2 bases, and 14 bases lay between the germline ends. In nucleotides, the CDR3 is TGTGCCAGCAGCTACCTAAAACAGGGTAACACTGAAGCTTTCTTT. The encoded protein is CASSYLKQGNTEAFF.

There are a few counts of this clone. CDR3 sequence: CASSKLGSGTHSYEQYF. CDR3 DNA: TGTGCCAGCTCAAAGCTAGGGTCGGGTACCCACTCCTACGAGCAGTACTTC. The chain recombines TRBV9 with TRBJ2-7; D ambiguous. The CDR3 covers 17 residues. In germline, CDR1 is SGDLS, CDR2 YYNGEE. The germline V and J ends were trimmed by 7 bases and 0 bases, with 23 bases remaining between them.

This clone was detected only a few times. This rearrangement joins TRBV6-1 to TRBJ2-3; TRBD2 matches 7 bases. V trimming: 7 bases; J trimming: 9 bases; junction bases outside the gene matches: 10. The germline gives CDR1 MNHNS, CDR2 SASEGT. This CDR3 region has 13 residues. The DNA for the CDR3 is TGTGCCAGCACTTTTTTAGGACTAGAGACGCAGTATTTT. Protein sequence: CASTFLGLETQYF.

This clone appeared a few times. The chain has TRBV30 and TRBJ1-2, with TRBD1 as a possible D gene (6 bases). The CDR3 is 13 amino acids. Trimming stripped 0 bases from V and 5 bases from J, with 10 bases between. Per the germline V gene, CDR1 is GTSNPN and CDR2 is SVGIG (reference sequence). The CDR3 sequence: CAWSVRGRYGYTF. The CDR3, as DNA: TGTGCCTGGAGTGTCAGGGGACGGTATGGCTACACCTTC.

In this sample, this clone turned up a few times. This chain uses TRBV27 with TRBJ2-5, with TRBD1 identical over 8 bases. This CDR3 region has 15 residues. Trimming at V came to 6 bases and at J to 5 bases, leaving 11 bases not matched to a gene. The germline CDR1 and CDR2 sequences are MNHEY and SMNVEV (reference sequence). The CDR3, as DNA: TGTGCCAGCAGGTCCTACGCAGGGGGCAGGGAGACCCAGTACTTC. Amino acid sequence: CASRSYAGGRETQYF.

In its sample, this clone was seen a few times. The rearrangement uses TRBV5-1 and TRBJ2-5; D is perhaps TRBD2 (5 bases). Germline lookup yields CDR1 SGHRS and CDR2 YFSETQ. Between the trimmed V and J ends, which lost 0 bases and 2 bases, there was a span of 8 bases. The CDR3 is 14 residues long. The CDR3 DNA is TGCGCCAGCAGCTTGGACGGCGGGCAAGAGACCCAGTACTTC. Translation gives CASSLDGGQETQYF.

There are many counts of this clone. The chain recombines TRBV7-9 with TRBJ1-5; no clear D. CDR3 length equals 12 residues. Germline-derived CDR1 and CDR2 are SEHNR and FQNEAQ (reference sequence). V gave up 5 bases and J gave up 0 bases, with 2 bases separating them. CDR3 coding DNA: TGTGCCAGCAGCAATAGCAATCAGCCCCAGCATTTT. It codes for CASSNSNQPQHF.

Only a few counts were recorded for this clone. The rearrangement joins TRBV6-1 to TRBJ1-6, with TRBD1 matching 7 bases. The V gene's germline CDR1 is MNHNS and CDR2 SASEGT. This CDR3 has 15 residues. Trimming took 6 bases from V and 7 from J; bases not matched to a gene: 9. DNA of the CDR3: TGTGCCAGCAGGGCCGACAGGGTTAACAATTCACCCCTCCACTTT. Translated, it gives CASRADRVNNSPLHF.

The genes are TRBV28 and TRBJ2-5; possibly TRBD1 or TRBD2 for D (6 bases each). The V and J ends lost 6 bases and 2 bases respectively, with 16 bases between them. The germline V gene has CDR1 MDHEN and CDR2 SYDVKM. The CDR3 is 15 residues long. The CDR3 spells CASSGGQALQETQYF. Here the CDR3 DNA reads TGTGCCAGCAGCGGGGGACAAGCGTTACAAGAGACCCAGTACTTC. Full variable domain (outside the CDR3, taken from reference TRBV28 and TRBJ2-5): DVKVTQSSRYLVKRTGEKVFLECVQDMDHENMFWYRQDPGLGLRLIYFSYDVKMKEKGDIPEGYSVSREKKERFSLILESASTNQTSMYLCASSGGQALQETQYFGPGTRLLVL.